These 30 T cell receptor beta chains came from one sample sequenced in a study of a mutant IDH1 vaccine in newly diagnosed glioma. Clones were sequenced by immunoSEQ multiplex PCR, and TCRdb holds only the in-frame ones, with some missing. The sample carries 38,000 or so clones, 80% to 95% recorded once. These receptors have no identified antigens. As for time point: week 5, during vaccination. Every vaccination contained 300 ug of the mutant IDH1 20-mer peptide and was paired with topical imiquimod. The sequenced sample was PBMCs, obtained from a glioma patient whose treatment included an IDH1 peptide vaccine. The source is a man aged 50 to 59 with glioma.

The chain uses TRBV5-1 and TRBJ1-2; D is undetermined. There are 12 residues in the CDR3. The V end was cut by 6 bases, the J end by 8 bases, with 14 bases between. Germline V CDR1 and CDR2: SGHRS, YFSETQ. The CDR3 protein is CASTSGARGYTF. The CDR3 DNA reads as TGCGCCAGCACCTCGGGCGCCAGAGGCTACACCTTC.

The chain recombines TRBV7-9 with TRBJ2-3; 9 bases map to TRBD1. The CDR3 runs 14 residues. From germline, CDR1 is SEHNR and CDR2 FQNEAQ (reference sequence). J was trimmed by 3 bases and V by 5 bases; bases with no gene match: 3. CDR3 nucleotide sequence: TGTGCCAGCAGCCAGGACAGGGGAACAGATACGCAGTATTTT. It encodes CASSQDRGTDTQYF.

The chain has TRBV6-4 and TRBJ1-5, with D uncertain. Trimming removed 4 bases from V and 6 bases from J, with 7 bases in between. The germline gives CDR1 MRHNA, CDR2 SNTAGT. There are 12 residues in the CDR3. Here the CDR3 reads CASSAGRQPQHF. The CDR3 region has the DNA TGTGCCAGCAGTGCGGGTCGTCAGCCCCAGCATTTT.

This rearrangement joins TRBV19 to TRBJ1-5; 9 bases are shared with TRBD1. This CDR3 spans 12 amino acids. V lost 10 bases to trimming and J lost 5 bases; unmatched junction nucleotides: 3. Germline CDR1 LNHDA, CDR2 SQIVND (reference sequence). CDR3 protein: CATRQGDQPQHF. Written as DNA, the CDR3 is TGTGCCACGAGACAGGGGGATCAGCCCCAGCATTTT.

This clone occurred once. The chain links TRBV5-1 to TRBJ2-7, with a weak D call TRBD1 (6 bases). V lost 4 bases to trimming and J lost 4 bases, with 9 bases between them. Germline V gene data show CDR1 as SGHRS and CDR2 as YFSETQ. This CDR3 region has 12 residues. The CDR3 nucleotides read TGCGCCAGCAGCCCACAGGGTTACGAGCAGTACTTC. This gives the protein CASSPQGYEQYF.

The chain has TRBV7-9 and TRBJ2-5; no clear D. CDR1 and CDR2 from the germline V gene are SEHNR and FQNEAQ (reference sequence). The V gene lost 5 bases and the J gene lost 5 bases, with 24 bases spanning the gap. The CDR3 is 17 amino acids. The CDR3 reads CASSPFAFGPMGETQYF. In DNA form, the CDR3 reads TGTGCCAGCAGCCCATTCGCGTTCGGGCCTATGGGGGAGACCCAGTACTTC.

The genes are TRBV5-1 and TRBJ1-2, with TRBD1 matching 9 bases. The CDR3 runs 17 residues. V was clipped by 4 bases and J by 2 bases; unmatched bases: 12. Germline CDR1 is SGHRS and CDR2 is YFSETQ. CDR3: CASSIVQGAERNYGYTF. The CDR3, as DNA: TGCGCCAGCAGCATTGTACAGGGGGCGGAAAGGAACTATGGCTACACCTTC.

DNA of the CDR3: TGTGCCAGCAGTTACGGGCCTAACTTGGTAGATACGCAGTATTTT. It encodes CASSYGPNLVDTQYF. The chain has TRBV6-5 and TRBJ2-3; D unclear. Trimming cost V 2 bases and J 5 bases, with 14 bases left between them. The CDR3 runs 15 residues. CDR1 and CDR2 (germline): MNHEY, SVGAGI.

This chain joins TRBV27 and TRBJ1-2; D not certain. The germline gives CDR1 MNHEY, CDR2 SMNVEV (reference sequence). The CDR3 is 14 residues long. With 0 bases removed from V and 5 bases from J, the gap between germline ends came to 10 bases. This CDR3 is CASSLSPPSYGYTF. In DNA form, the CDR3 reads TGTGCCAGCAGTTTATCTCCTCCCTCGTATGGCTACACCTTC.

The chain recombines TRBV9 with TRBJ1-5; possible D gene TRBD1, 5 bases. CDR1 is SGDLS and CDR2 is YYNGEE in the germline V gene. Trimming removed 0 bases from V and 1 base from J, with 5 bases in between. This CDR3 has 14 amino acids. The CDR3 DNA sequence: TGTGCCAGCAGCGTAGGGGACAGCAATCAGCCCCAGCATTTT. It is translated as CASSVGDSNQPQHF.

As DNA, the CDR3 is TGTGCCAGTAGTATTCGGGACAGGGGACCCTATGGCTACACCTTC. This encodes CASSIRDRGPYGYTF. The genes are TRBV19 and TRBJ1-2; 10 bases are a match to TRBD1. This CDR3 is 15 amino acids long. CDR1 is LNHDA and CDR2 is SQIVND in the germline V gene (reference sequence). Trimming at V came to 3 bases and at J to 4 bases, leaving 5 bases not matched to a gene.

The DNA of the CDR3 is TGTGCCAGCAGTGACAGGCAGGGAACTGAAGCTTTCTTT. Its translation: CASSDRQGTEAFF. The V and J genes are TRBV6-4 and TRBJ1-1, with D tentatively TRBD1 (5 bases). Trimming shortened V by 2 bases and J by 5 bases, and 9 bases separated the two germline ends. CDR1 and CDR2 from the germline V gene are MRHNA and SNTAGT. This CDR3 has 13 residues.

The rearrangement uses TRBV5-4 and TRBJ2-5; 8 nucleotides match TRBD1. V lost 0 bases and J lost 4; bases outside the gene matches: 5. Germline V gene lookup returns CDR1 SGHNT and CDR2 YYREEE (reference sequence). This CDR3 spans 15 amino acids. The CDR3 reads CASSLGQGRTETQYF. CDR3 bases: TGTGCCAGCAGCTTGGGACAGGGGCGGACAGAGACCCAGTACTTC.

The gene calls are TRBV4-1 and TRBJ2-7; 8 bases align to TRBD2. After removal of 2 bases from V and 3 bases from J, the junction contained 12 bases not matched to a gene. The length of the CDR3 is 17 residues. CDR1 and CDR2 (germline): MGHRA, YSYEKL. Here the CDR3 reads CASSQSSGSAVYYEQYF. CDR3 in DNA: TGCGCCAGCAGCCAATCAAGCGGGAGCGCCGTTTACTACGAGCAGTACTTC.

The CDR3 DNA is TGTGCCAGCAGTTCGCACCGTGGGGACAGGGGATACAATGAGCAGTTCTTC. Translation gives CASSSHRGDRGYNEQFF. The rearrangement links TRBV28 to TRBJ2-1, with 10 bases matching TRBD1. Trimming cost V 4 bases and J 4 bases; bases outside gene matches: 10. The CDR3 has 17 residues. Germline V gene sequence: CDR1 MDHEN, CDR2 SYDVKM.

This clone has just one count. The chain is built from TRBV21-1 and TRBJ2-1. TRBV21-1 is classified as a pseudogene. The CDR3 has 12 residues. The CDR3 is CASSKRGDEQFF. CDR3 DNA: TGTGCCAGCAGCAAGAGGGGAGATGAGCAGTTCTTC.

The chain is built from TRBV19 and TRBJ2-1; a weak D match, TRBD2 (5 bases). Germline CDR1 reads LNHDA; CDR2 reads SQIVND (reference sequence). There are 13 residues in the CDR3. V lost 6 bases and J 8 bases, leaving 14 bases between the germline ends. The CDR3 region is CASRGLGGDEQFF. In DNA form, the CDR3 reads TGTGCCAGTAGGGGTCTAGGAGGCGATGAGCAGTTCTTC.

The chain combines TRBV30 with TRBJ2-3; D is unclear. This CDR3 is 15 amino acids long. CDR1 GTSNPN and CDR2 SVGIG come from the germline V gene (reference sequence). Trimming left V 0 bases short and J 3 bases short, with 13 bases between. This CDR3 reads CAWSVLRAGTDTQYF. The CDR3 coding sequence is TGTGCCTGGAGTGTACTAAGGGCTGGAACAGATACGCAGTATTTT. Full variable domain (outside the CDR3, taken from reference TRBV30 and TRBJ2-3): SQTIHQWPATLVQPVGSPLSLECTVEGTSNPNLYWYRQAAGRGLQLLFYSVGIGQISSEVPQNLSASRPQDRQFILSSKKLLLSDSGFYLCAWSVLRAGTDTQYFGPGTRLTVL.

The chain uses TRBV5-1 and TRBJ2-2; TRBD2 aligns across 8 bases. The junction had 8 bases not matched to a gene; V was cut back by 5 bases and J by 2 bases. There are 16 residues in the CDR3. Germline assignment: CDR1 SGHRS and CDR2 YFSETQ. Here the CDR3 reads CASSLTGGYNTGELFF. The CDR3 DNA sequence: TGCGCCAGCAGTCTGACGGGGGGGTATAACACCGGGGAGCTGTTTTTT.

This clone was recorded once. The V and J genes are TRBV11-3 and TRBJ2-2, with D perhaps TRBD1 (5 bases). This CDR3 contains 19 residues. Trimming took 1 base from V and 4 from J, leaving 22 bases between them. Germline V gives CDR1 SGHNT, CDR2 YENEEA. DNA for the CDR3: TGTGCCAGCAGCTTAGTAGGTTCCCAATTACAGGAGCCCACCGGGGAGCTGTTTTTT. It encodes CASSLVGSQLQEPTGELFF.

The chain links TRBV7-6 to TRBJ2-7; the match to TRBD1 covers 9 bases. The CDR3 is 13 residues long. The V gene's germline CDR1 is SGHVS and CDR2 FNYEAQ. Trimming cost V 5 bases and J 5 bases; bases outside gene matches: 4. The CDR3 sequence: CASSTRDRDEQYF. The CDR3 DNA reads as TGTGCCAGCAGCACCCGGGACAGGGACGAGCAGTACTTC. Drawing the rest from reference TRBV7-6 and TRBJ2-7, the complete variable domain is GAGVSQSPRYKVTKRGQDVALRCDPISGHVSLYWYRQALGQGPEFLTYFNYEAQQDKSGLPNDRFSAERPEGSISTLTIQRTEQRDSAMYRCASSTRDRDEQYFGPGTRLTVT.

The chain links TRBV10-2 to TRBJ2-4, with 12 bases aligning to TRBD2. The CDR3 is made up of 12 amino acids. The germline V gene has CDR1 WSHSY and CDR2 SAAADI. The V segment lost 7 bases and the J segment 13 bases; nucleotides outside the gene matches: 5. The CDR3 sequence is CASKGLAGIQYF. The CDR3, as DNA: TGCGCCAGCAAAGGACTAGCGGGGATCCAGTACTTC.

This chain connects TRBV6-5 to TRBJ2-7; 8 bases agree with TRBD1. This CDR3 region has 11 residues. V shed 8 bases and J 4 bases; nucleotides not matched to a gene: 1. Germline assignment: CDR1 MNHEY and CDR2 SVGAGI. The CDR3 DNA is TGTGCCAGCCGACAGGGGTACGAGCAGTACTTC. Translated, it gives CASRQGYEQYF.

The chain combines TRBV5-1 with TRBJ2-5, with 7 bases fitting TRBD2. The ends lost 1 base at V and 1 base at J; junction bases unmatched: 1. From germline, CDR1 is SGHRS and CDR2 YFSETQ. The length of the CDR3 is 14 residues. The CDR3 loop reads CASSLTSVQETQYF. The CDR3 region has the DNA TGCGCCAGCAGCTTGACTAGCGTCCAAGAGACCCAGTACTTC.

V is TRBV15 and J is TRBJ2-3; D remains ambiguous. The CDR3 is made up of 13 amino acids. CDR1 LNHNV and CDR2 YYDKDF come from the germline V gene (reference sequence). Trimming removed 2 bases at V and 4 bases at J, with 7 bases between. The CDR3 reads CATSRQVSDTQYF. The DNA for the CDR3 is TGTGCCACCAGCAGACAGGTCTCAGATACGCAGTATTTT.

This clone showed up just a few times. The V and J genes are TRBV19 and TRBJ2-7; D possibly uses TRBD1 or TRBD2 (5 bases each). The V end was cut by 4 bases, the J end by 5 bases, with 18 bases between. From germline, CDR1 is LNHDA and CDR2 SQIVND (reference sequence). CDR3 length: 15 residues. The CDR3 sequence is CASSTGTTGHDEQYF. CDR3 in DNA: TGTGCCAGTAGTACCGGGACGACCGGCCACGACGAGCAGTACTTC.

In nucleotides, the CDR3 is TGCGCCAGCAGCCAAGGACAGATACCTAACTATGGCTACACCTTC. Protein product: CASSQGQIPNYGYTF. The chain combines TRBV4-1 with TRBJ1-2, with a possible D match to TRBD1 (5 bases). The germline V gene has CDR1 MGHRA and CDR2 YSYEKL. The CDR3 has 15 amino acids. Trimming shortened V by 1 base and J by 0 bases, and 9 bases separated the two germline ends.

This clone appeared a single time. V gene TRBV7-2 combines with J gene TRBJ1-1, with 7 nucleotides matching TRBD1. The ends lost 5 bases at V and 4 bases at J; junction bases unmatched: 7. Germline lookup yields CDR1 SGHTA and CDR2 FQGNSA. The length of the CDR3 is 14 residues. This chain's CDR3 is CASSRDRARTEAFF. In DNA form, the CDR3 reads TGTGCCAGCAGCCGTGACAGGGCTCGCACTGAAGCTTTCTTT.

The chain is built from TRBV5-1 and TRBJ1-6; D ambiguous. The germline CDR1 and CDR2 sequences are SGHRS and YFSETQ. Trimming left V 5 bases short and J 5 bases short, with 8 bases between. This CDR3 has 13 amino acids. This chain's CDR3 is CASSKADNSPLHF. For the CDR3, the DNA is TGCGCCAGCAGTAAGGCGGATAATTCACCCCTCCACTTT.

This CDR3 is CASSLGQGPVYNEQFF. CDR3 nucleotide sequence: TGCGCCAGCAGCTTGGGACAGGGGCCCGTTTACAATGAGCAGTTCTTC. The chain employs TRBV5-1 and TRBJ2-1; 8 nucleotides line up with TRBD1. The CDR3 loop spans 16 amino acids. J lost 4 bases, V lost 0 bases, and 6 bases had no gene match. The germline CDR1 and CDR2 sequences are SGHRS and YFSETQ. Full variable domain (missing parts from reference TRBV5-1 and TRBJ2-1): KAGVTQTPRYLIKTRGQQVTLSCSPISGHRSVSWYQQTPGQGLQFLFEYFSETQRNKGNFPGRFSGRQFSNSRSEMNVSTLELGDSALYLCASSLGQGPVYNEQFFGPGTRLTVL.